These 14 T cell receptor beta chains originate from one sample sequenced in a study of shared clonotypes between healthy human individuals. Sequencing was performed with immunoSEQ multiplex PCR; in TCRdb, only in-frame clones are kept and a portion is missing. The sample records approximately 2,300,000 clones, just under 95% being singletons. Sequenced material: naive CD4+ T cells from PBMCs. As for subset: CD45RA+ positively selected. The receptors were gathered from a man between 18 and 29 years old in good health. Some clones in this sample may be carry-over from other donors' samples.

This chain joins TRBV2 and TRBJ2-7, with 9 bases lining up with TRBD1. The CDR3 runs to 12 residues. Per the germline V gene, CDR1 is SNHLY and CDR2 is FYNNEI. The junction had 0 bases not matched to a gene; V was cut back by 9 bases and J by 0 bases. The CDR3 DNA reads TGTGCCAGACAGGGGGCCTCCTACGAGCAGTACTTC. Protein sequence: CARQGASYEQYF.

Here the CDR3 reads CASSQTGTENTEAFF. CDR3 bases: TGTGCCAGCTCACAAACCGGGACAGAGAACACTGAAGCTTTCTTT. V usage is TRBV18 and J usage is TRBJ1-1, with 7 bases identical to TRBD1. The CDR3 has 15 amino acids. CDR1 and CDR2 (germline): KGHSH, LQKENI. The junction had 6 bases not matched to a gene; V was cut back by 4 bases and J by 1 base.

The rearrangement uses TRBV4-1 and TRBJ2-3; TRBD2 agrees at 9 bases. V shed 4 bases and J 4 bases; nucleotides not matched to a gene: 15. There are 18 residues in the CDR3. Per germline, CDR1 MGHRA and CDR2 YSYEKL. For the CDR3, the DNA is TGCGCCAGCAGCCCTCCCCGGTGGACTAGCGTTTTCCCAGATACGCAGTATTTT. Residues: CASSPPRWTSVFPDTQYF.

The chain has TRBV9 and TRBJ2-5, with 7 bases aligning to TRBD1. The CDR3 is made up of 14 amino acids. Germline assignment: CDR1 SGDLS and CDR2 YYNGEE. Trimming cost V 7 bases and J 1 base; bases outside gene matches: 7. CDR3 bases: TGTGCCAGCGGAAAGGGACAGATCCAAGAGACCCAGTACTTC. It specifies CASGKGQIQETQYF.

The CDR3 DNA reads TGTGCCAGCAGCCAACGACAGGGGATCTCCTACGAGCAGTACTTC. Protein product: CASSQRQGISYEQYF. This rearrangement joins TRBV4-2 to TRBJ2-7, with TRBD1 matching 8 bases. V was pared by 2 bases and J by 0 bases, with 3 bases of the junction left unmatched. The CDR3 contains 15 residues. From germline, CDR1 is LGHNA and CDR2 YNFKEQ.

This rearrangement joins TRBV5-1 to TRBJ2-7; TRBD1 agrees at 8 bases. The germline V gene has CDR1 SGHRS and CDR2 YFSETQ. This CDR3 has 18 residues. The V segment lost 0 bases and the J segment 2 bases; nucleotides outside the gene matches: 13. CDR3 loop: CASSLAQDLGQATYEQYF. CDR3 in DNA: TGCGCCAGCAGCTTGGCACAAGACCTGGGACAGGCCACCTACGAGCAGTACTTC.

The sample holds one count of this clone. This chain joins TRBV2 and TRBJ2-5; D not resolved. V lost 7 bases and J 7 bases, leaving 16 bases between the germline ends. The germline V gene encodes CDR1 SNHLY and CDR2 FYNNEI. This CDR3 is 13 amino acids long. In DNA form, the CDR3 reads TGTGCCAGCACCGCCCAGGTCGGCGGGACCCAGTACTTC. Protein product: CASTAQVGGTQYF.

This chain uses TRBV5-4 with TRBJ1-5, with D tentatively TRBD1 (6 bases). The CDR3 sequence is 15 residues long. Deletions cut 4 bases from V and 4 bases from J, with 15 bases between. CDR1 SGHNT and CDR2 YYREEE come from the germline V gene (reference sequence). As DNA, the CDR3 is TGTGCCAGCAGCGTCGGCGGGGGGCGGAATCAGCCCCAGCATTTT. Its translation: CASSVGGGRNQPQHF.

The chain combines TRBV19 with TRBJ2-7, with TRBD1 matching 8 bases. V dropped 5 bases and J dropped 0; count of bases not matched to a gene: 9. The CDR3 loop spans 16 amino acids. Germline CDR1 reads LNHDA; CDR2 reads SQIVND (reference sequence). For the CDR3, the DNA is TGTGCCAGTAGTCCCCTACGGGACAGGAGCTCCTACGAGCAGTACTTC. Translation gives CASSPLRDRSSYEQYF.

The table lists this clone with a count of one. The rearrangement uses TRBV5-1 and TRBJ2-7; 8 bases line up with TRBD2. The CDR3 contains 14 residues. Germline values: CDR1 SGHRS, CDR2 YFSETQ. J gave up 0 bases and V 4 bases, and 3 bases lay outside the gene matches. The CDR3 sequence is CASSLSGASYEQYF. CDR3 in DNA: TGCGCCAGCAGCCTTAGCGGGGCCTCCTACGAGCAGTACTTC.

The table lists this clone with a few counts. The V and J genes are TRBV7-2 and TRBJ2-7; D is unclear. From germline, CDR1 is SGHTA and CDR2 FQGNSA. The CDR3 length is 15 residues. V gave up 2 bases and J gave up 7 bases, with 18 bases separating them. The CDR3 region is CASSLFTRGVGEQYF. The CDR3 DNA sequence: TGTGCCAGCAGCTTATTCACCCGAGGTGTGGGTGAGCAGTACTTC.

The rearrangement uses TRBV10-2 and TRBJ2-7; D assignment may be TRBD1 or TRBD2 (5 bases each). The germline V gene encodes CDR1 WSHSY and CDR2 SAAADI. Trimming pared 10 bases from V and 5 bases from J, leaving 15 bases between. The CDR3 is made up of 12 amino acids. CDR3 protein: CATGRGIHEQYF. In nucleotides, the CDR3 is TGCGCCACAGGGAGAGGAATCCACGAGCAGTACTTC.

In DNA form, the CDR3 reads TGTGCCAGCAGTTCCCACGGCGGTGGAAACACCATATATTTT. Its translation: CASSSHGGGNTIYF. The V and J genes are TRBV28 and TRBJ1-3; D is unresolved. The germline CDR1 and CDR2 sequences are MDHEN and SYDVKM. The V and J ends lost 4 bases and 3 bases respectively, with 10 bases between them. The CDR3 totals 14 residues.

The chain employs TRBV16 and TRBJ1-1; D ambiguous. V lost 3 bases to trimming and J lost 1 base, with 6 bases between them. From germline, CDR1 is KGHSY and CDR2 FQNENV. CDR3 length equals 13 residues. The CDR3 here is CASSHRQNTEAFF. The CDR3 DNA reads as TGTGCCAGCAGCCATAGACAGAACACTGAAGCTTTCTTT.